This T cell receptor (beta chain) was captured in a study of blood T cell repertoires in COVID-19. Overall study context: Some COVID-19 samples were acute and others convalescent; all came from the United States, Italy and Spain.

CDR1 and CDR2 from the germline V gene are KGHSH and LQKENI. The CDR3 length is 14 residues. V lost 0 bases, J lost 4 bases, and 9 bases lay in between. This clone was observed once. In terms of age and location, participants ranged from roughly 18 to 90 years and lived in roughly 22 US areas. Donors were grouped by their self-reported clinical history. Original analysis: Nucleated cell number was recorded as an estimate derived from reference gene primer amplification. TCRdb keeps only in-frame clones here, not all; method: immunoSEQ multiplex PCR. The DNA gave D and trimming, while V, J and clone size come from that table. The table includes about 300,000 clones, about 90% detected once.

This receptor was obtained from a woman between 18 and 30 years old with acute COVID-19. Source material: PBMCs or T cells enriched from blood (not recorded which). This sequence joins TRBV18 and TRBJ2-5; weak D call: TRBD1 (6 bases). As DNA, the CDR3 is TGTGCCAGCTCACCACCTACAGGGCTAGAGACCCAGTACTTC. The encoded protein is CASSPPTGLETQYF.